Listed below are T cell receptor beta chains from one sample, sequenced in a study of tumor and adjacent non-tumor tissue in lung cancer. TCRdb re-called the multiplex PCR reads through MiXCR, storing one row per CDR3 protein. The profile shows some 99,000 distinct CDR3 sequences, around 80% of them singletons. What was sequenced was lung tumor tissue. These receptors originate from a woman aged 60-70 years with non-small cell lung cancer. Each CDR3 is given with its conserved first and last residue. The order of the fields is J gene, clone size, V gene, D gene, CDR3 DNA, CDR3 protein. A D gene is named only where the DNA matches it firmly. Clone size is stated in some rows and not others, as once, few, many or a class when expanded.

j_call: TRBJ1-6; clone_size: once; v_call: TRBV11-2; d_call: TRBD1; cdr3_nt: TGTGCCAGCAACCGTCAACGACAGGGGCGTTCATCCCTCCACTTT; cdr3_aa: CASNRQRQGRSSLHF
j_call: TRBJ2-3; clone_size: once; v_call: TRBV11-3; d_call: NA; cdr3_nt: TGTGCCAGCAGCCAAGATCCGAGAGTGGGGACAGATACGCAGTATTTT; cdr3_aa: CASSQDPRVGTDTQYF
j_call: TRBJ1-2; clone_size: many; v_call: TRBV10-1; d_call: NA; cdr3_nt: TGCGCCAGCAGTGAGTTAGTCGGTGGTGGCTACACCTTC; cdr3_aa: CASSELVGGGYTF
j_call: TRBJ2-2; clone_size: NA; v_call: TRBV5-6; d_call: NA; cdr3_nt: TGTGCCAGCAGCCTCGCCCGGGGCACAGTGGAGCTGTTTTTT; cdr3_aa: CASSLARGTVELFF
j_call: TRBJ2-3; clone_size: NA; v_call: TRBV20-1; d_call: NA; cdr3_nt: TGCAGTGCTAGGGACCTCCTTTGGCCTAGCACAGATACGCAGTATTTT; cdr3_aa: CSARDLLWPSTDTQYF
j_call: TRBJ2-1; clone_size: few; v_call: TRBV10-3; d_call: TRBD1; cdr3_nt: TGTGCCATCATTGAGGATGGACAGGGGCGGGAGCAGTTCTTC; cdr3_aa: CAIIEDGQGREQFF
j_call: TRBJ1-1; clone_size: NA; v_call: TRBV6-2/TRBV6-3; d_call: NA; cdr3_nt: TGTGCCAACAGTTACCCTACAGGTAACACTGAAGCTTTCTTT; cdr3_aa: CANSYPTGNTEAFF
j_call: TRBJ2-1; clone_size: once; v_call: TRBV11-1; d_call: NA; cdr3_nt: TGTGCCAGCAGTTTATTGTCCTACAATGGGCAGTTCTTC; cdr3_aa: CASSLLSYNGQFF
j_call: TRBJ2-1; clone_size: NA; v_call: TRBV20-1; d_call: NA; cdr3_nt: TGCAGTGCTAGATGGGCTAGCAGGAGGGCAGTCAATGAGCAGTTCTTC; cdr3_aa: CSARWASRRAVNEQFF
j_call: TRBJ1-3; clone_size: NA; v_call: TRBV29-1; d_call: NA; cdr3_nt: TGCAGCGTTGCTGGACGAGACGCTGGAAACACCATATATTTT; cdr3_aa: CSVAGRDAGNTIYF
j_call: TRBJ2-7; clone_size: NA; v_call: TRBV28; d_call: NA; cdr3_nt: TGTGCCAGCAGGGGATACGAGCAGTACTTC; cdr3_aa: CASRGYEQYF
j_call: TRBJ2-4; clone_size: NA; v_call: TRBV29-1; d_call: TRBD2; cdr3_nt: TGCAGCTTTCTCAAACCGGGACTAGAGGGAGACATTCAGTACTTC; cdr3_aa: CSFLKPGLEGDIQYF
j_call: TRBJ1-1; clone_size: NA; v_call: TRBV29-1; d_call: NA; cdr3_nt: TGCAGCGTGACACGGGGAGGCACTGAAGATTTCTTT; cdr3_aa: CSVTRGGTEDFF
j_call: TRBJ2-1; clone_size: many; v_call: TRBV6-6; d_call: TRBD1; cdr3_nt: TGTGCCAGCAGTCACAGGGGGCTGGTCTGGGCGTCGTACAATGAGCAGTTCTTC; cdr3_aa: CASSHRGLVWASYNEQFF
j_call: TRBJ2-7; clone_size: NA; v_call: TRBV11-2; d_call: NA; cdr3_nt: TGTGCCAGCATCTTATACGGGCAGTACTTC; cdr3_aa: CASILYGQYF
j_call: TRBJ1-1; clone_size: NA; v_call: TRBV11-1; d_call: NA; cdr3_nt: TGTGCCAACAGCTTAGGACGGGGGAACACTGAAGATTTCTTT; cdr3_aa: CANSLGRGNTEDFF
j_call: TRBJ2-5; clone_size: NA; v_call: TRBV4-1; d_call: NA; cdr3_nt: TGCACCACCAGCCAAGATCGCGGTACAGTGGAGACCCAGTACTTC; cdr3_aa: CTTSQDRGTVETQYF
j_call: TRBJ2-7; clone_size: NA; v_call: TRBV11-2; d_call: NA; cdr3_nt: TGTGTCAGCAGCTCTAAGTCAGGGCTCTACGAGCAGTACTTC; cdr3_aa: CVSSSKSGLYEQYF
j_call: TRBJ2-7; clone_size: NA; v_call: TRBV28; d_call: NA; cdr3_nt: TGTGCCAGCGGTGATCCCCCAGGTGCGGGCTCCTACGAGCAGTACTTC; cdr3_aa: CASGDPPGAGSYEQYF
j_call: TRBJ2-5; clone_size: NA; v_call: TRBV28; d_call: TRBD1; cdr3_nt: TGTGCCAGCACCCCGAGACAGGGGACAGAGACCCAGTACTTC; cdr3_aa: CASTPRQGTETQYF
j_call: TRBJ1-6; clone_size: many; v_call: TRBV6-5; d_call: TRBD1; cdr3_nt: TGTGCCAGCAGTTCAGGGACAGGTGACTCCTATAATTCACCCCTCCACTTT; cdr3_aa: CASSSGTGDSYNSPLHF
j_call: TRBJ1-6; clone_size: NA; v_call: TRBV6-6; d_call: NA; cdr3_nt: TGTGCCAGCAGTATTGATAAGGAGAGCTCCTATAATTTACCCCTCCACTTT; cdr3_aa: CASSIDKESSYNLPLHF
j_call: TRBJ2-1; clone_size: NA; v_call: TRBV4-1; d_call: TRBD2; cdr3_nt: TGTGCCAGCAGCCCTACGGGGCTAGCGGAGACCAGGTTCTTC; cdr3_aa: CASSPTGLAETRFF
j_call: TRBJ1-2; clone_size: few; v_call: TRBV14; d_call: TRBD1; cdr3_nt: TGTGCCAGCAGCCAAGAGTGGACAGGGGGCTTTGGCTACACCTTC; cdr3_aa: CASSQEWTGGFGYTF